This T cell receptor (beta chain) stems from a study of regulatory T cells in long-lasting Graves disease. Whole-study findings and limits: Less diverse TCR repertoires were seen in persistent Graves' patients than in newly diagnosed ones.

Per the germline V gene, CDR1 is MNHNS and CDR2 is SASEGT. V lost 8 bases to trimming and J lost 3 bases; unmatched junction nucleotides: 7. This CDR3 spans 15 amino acids. Time point specified: newly diagnosed GD, antithyroid drugs for less than 3 months. There was RNA extracted from PBMCs, and the TCR library was made from it. The authors built TCR beta libraries using iRepertoire HTBI primers and Arm-PCR of CDR3 regions. TCRdb re-analysed the multiplex PCR reads in MiXCR, keeping a single row per CDR3 protein. The table has 300,000 to 450,000 distinct CDR3 sequences, roughly a sixth seen once; the top ten hold about 20%. The table lists this clonotype with many counts. The antigen remains undetermined.

V is TRBV6-1 and J is TRBJ1-5; 10 bases fit TRBD1. The sample here was peripheral blood mononuclear cells (PBMCs), taken at new diagnosis, from a patient treated with antithyroid drugs. This receptor was obtained from a female donor with Graves disease. CDR3: CASHRGQGYNQPQHF. The DNA of the CDR3 is TGTGCCAGCCACCGGGGACAGGGGTACAATCAGCCCCAGCATTTT.